Listed below are T cell receptor beta chains from one sample, sequenced in a study of read filtering for tumor transcriptome and immune sequencing. TCRdb analysed the reads with MiXCR anew, one entry per CDR3 protein. The table records roughly 56,000 distinct CDR3 sequences, roughly 19% of them present only once. The source material was a population of CD138-negative cells sorted from bone marrow. All receptors come from a donor aged 40 or over with multiple myeloma. Both conserved end residues are part of each CDR3. The order of the fields is clone size, V gene, J gene, D gene, CDR3 length, CDR3 protein, CDR3 DNA. D genes are given only for firm matches. Clone size is stated in some rows and not others, as once, few, many or a class when expanded.

clone_size: few
v_call: TRBV2
j_call: TRBJ2-1
d_call: NA
cdr3_length: 15
cdr3_aa: CASSADRSSYNEQFF
cdr3_nt: TGTGCCAGCAGTGCAGACAGGTCCTCCTACAATGAGCAGTTCTTC

clone_size: NA
v_call: TRBV14
j_call: TRBJ2-2
d_call: NA
cdr3_length: 14
cdr3_aa: CASSRSSVAGELLF
cdr3_nt: TGTGCCAGCAGCCGGTCTAGCGTTGCCGGGGAGCTGCTTTTT

clone_size: many
v_call: TRBV7-2
j_call: TRBJ2-7
d_call: NA
cdr3_length: 12
cdr3_aa: CASSLVRREQYF
cdr3_nt: TGTGCCAGCAGCTTAGTCCGCCGAGAGCAGTACTTC

clone_size: many
v_call: TRBV15
j_call: TRBJ2-3
d_call: TRBD1
cdr3_length: 16
cdr3_aa: CATSPMGTGAADTQYF
cdr3_nt: TGTGCCACCAGCCCCATGGGGACAGGGGCTGCAGATACGCAGTATTTT

clone_size: NA
v_call: TRBV6-5
j_call: TRBJ2-7
d_call: NA
cdr3_length: 16
cdr3_aa: CASSYGGGFRGGEQYF
cdr3_nt: TGTGCCAGCAGTTACGGTGGAGGGTTCAGGGGAGGGGAGCAGTACTTC

clone_size: NA
v_call: TRBV20-1
j_call: TRBJ2-3
d_call: TRBD2
cdr3_length: 14
cdr3_aa: CSAPPSGSTDTQYF
cdr3_nt: TGCAGTGCCCCCCCTAGCGGGTCCACAGATACGCAGTATTTT

clone_size: NA
v_call: TRBV12-3/TRBV12-4
j_call: TRBJ1-1
d_call: NA
cdr3_length: 13
cdr3_aa: CASGPPMNTEAFF
cdr3_nt: TGTGCCAGCGGTCCCCCCATGAACACTGAAGCTTTCTTT

clone_size: many
v_call: TRBV28
j_call: TRBJ2-7
d_call: NA
cdr3_length: 15
cdr3_aa: CASSPSRAGVYEQYF
cdr3_nt: TGTGCCAGCAGCCCCTCTCGGGCAGGAGTTTACGAGCAGTACTTC

clone_size: few
v_call: TRBV6-6
j_call: TRBJ1-3
d_call: TRBD1
cdr3_length: 14
cdr3_aa: CASSSDRVGNTIYF
cdr3_nt: TGTGCCAGCAGCTCGGACAGGGTTGGAAACACCATATATTTT

clone_size: many
v_call: TRBV10-3
j_call: TRBJ2-3
d_call: NA
cdr3_length: 15
cdr3_aa: CAISESGGSRDTQYF
cdr3_nt: TGTGCCATCAGTGAGTCGGGAGGTTCGAGAGATACGCAGTATTTT

clone_size: few
v_call: TRBV6-5
j_call: TRBJ2-7
d_call: TRBD2
cdr3_length: 13
cdr3_aa: CASSSGSGWEQYF
cdr3_nt: TGTGCCAGCAGTAGCGGGAGTGGGTGGGAGCAGTACTTC

clone_size: NA
v_call: TRBV5-1
j_call: TRBJ2-5
d_call: NA
cdr3_length: 11
cdr3_aa: CGSSLGETQYF
cdr3_nt: TGCGGCAGCAGCTTGGGGGAGACCCAGTACTTC

clone_size: many
v_call: TRBV6-1
j_call: TRBJ1-5
d_call: NA
cdr3_length: 16
cdr3_aa: CASSEAGGAGNQPQHF
cdr3_nt: TGTGCCAGCAGTGAAGCGGGGGGCGCGGGCAATCAGCCCCAGCATTTT

clone_size: NA
v_call: TRBV11-2
j_call: TRBJ2-2
d_call: TRBD2
cdr3_length: 17
cdr3_aa: CASSRTSGRLYTGELFF
cdr3_nt: TGTGCCAGCAGCCGGACTAGCGGGAGGTTGTACACCGGGGAGCTGTTTTTT

clone_size: few
v_call: TRBV4-2
j_call: TRBJ2-7
d_call: NA
cdr3_length: 14
cdr3_aa: CASSRETDSYEQYF
cdr3_nt: TGTGCCAGCAGCCGAGAGACTGACTCCTACGAGCAGTACTTC

clone_size: many
v_call: TRBV11-2
j_call: TRBJ1-1
d_call: NA
cdr3_length: 14
cdr3_aa: CASSLALGNTEAFF
cdr3_nt: TGTGCCAGCAGCTTAGCCCTCGGGAACACTGAAGCTTTCTTT

clone_size: many
v_call: TRBV3-1
j_call: TRBJ2-2
d_call: NA
cdr3_length: 15
cdr3_aa: CASSLGGPNTGELFF
cdr3_nt: TGTGCCAGCAGCCTTGGAGGGCCAAACACCGGGGAGCTGTTTTTT

clone_size: many
v_call: TRBV20-1
j_call: TRBJ2-3
d_call: TRBD2
cdr3_length: 14
cdr3_aa: CSTTTSGNTDTQYF
cdr3_nt: TGCAGCACTACGACTAGCGGCAACACAGATACGCAGTATTTT

clone_size: NA
v_call: TRBV5-4
j_call: TRBJ1-6
d_call: NA
cdr3_length: 14
cdr3_aa: CASSLSSYNSPLHF
cdr3_nt: TGTGCCAGCAGTTTAAGCTCCTATAATTCACCCCTCCACTTT

clone_size: many
v_call: TRBV15
j_call: TRBJ2-5
d_call: TRBD2
cdr3_length: 15
cdr3_aa: CATSRGGGFIETQYF
cdr3_nt: TGTGCCACCAGCAGAGGGGGGGGGTTCATCGAGACCCAGTACTTC

clone_size: NA
v_call: TRBV21-1
j_call: TRBJ2-1
d_call: NA
cdr3_length: 14
cdr3_aa: CASSNSGGALEQFF
cdr3_nt: TGTGCCAGCAGCAATAGTGGCGGAGCACTAGAGCAGTTCTTC

clone_size: many
v_call: TRBV29-1
j_call: TRBJ2-2
d_call: NA
cdr3_length: 11
cdr3_aa: CSVSSPGELFF
cdr3_nt: TGCAGCGTTTCAAGTCCCGGGGAGCTGTTTTTT

clone_size: many
v_call: TRBV7-6
j_call: TRBJ2-7
d_call: NA
cdr3_length: 14
cdr3_aa: CASSLGAGPYEQYF
cdr3_nt: TGTGCCAGCAGCTTAGGTGCAGGACCCTACGAGCAGTACTTC

clone_size: NA
v_call: TRBV5-1
j_call: TRBJ2-2
d_call: NA
cdr3_length: 15
cdr3_aa: CASSLDTENTGELFF
cdr3_nt: TGCGCCAGCAGCTTAGACACGGAGAACACCGGGGAGCTGTTTTTT

clone_size: few
v_call: TRBV11-2
j_call: TRBJ2-3
d_call: NA
cdr3_length: 15
cdr3_aa: CASSSYRDEGDTQYF
cdr3_nt: TGTGCCAGCAGCTCCTACAGGGATGAGGGAGATACGCAGTATTTT

clone_size: many
v_call: TRBV14
j_call: TRBJ2-1
d_call: TRBD2
cdr3_length: 15
cdr3_aa: CASSQTGGGAIEQFF
cdr3_nt: TGTGCCAGCAGCCAAACCGGCGGGGGGGCTATTGAGCAGTTCTTC

clone_size: NA
v_call: TRBV20-1
j_call: TRBJ2-7
d_call: NA
cdr3_length: 13
cdr3_aa: CSAKPQGFYEQYF
cdr3_nt: TGCAGTGCTAAACCACAGGGATTTTACGAGCAGTACTTC

clone_size: many
v_call: TRBV7-6
j_call: TRBJ2-7
d_call: NA
cdr3_length: 14
cdr3_aa: CASSQAGTRYEQYF
cdr3_nt: TGTGCCAGCAGCCAGGCCGGGACAAGATACGAGCAGTACTTC

clone_size: many
v_call: TRBV6-2/TRBV6-3
j_call: TRBJ1-5
d_call: NA
cdr3_length: 12
cdr3_aa: CASSKDSQPQHF
cdr3_nt: TGTGCCAGCAGCAAAGACAGCCAGCCCCAGCATTTT

clone_size: many
v_call: TRBV10-3
j_call: TRBJ2-3
d_call: TRBD1
cdr3_length: 16
cdr3_aa: CAISGADRGGTDTQYF
cdr3_nt: TGTGCCATCAGTGGAGCCGACAGGGGAGGCACAGATACGCAGTATTTT

clone_size: NA
v_call: TRBV20-1
j_call: TRBJ1-1
d_call: NA
cdr3_length: 14
cdr3_aa: CSAPQSSGNTEAFF
cdr3_nt: TGCAGTGCTCCTCAAAGTAGTGGGAACACTGAAGCTTTCTTT

clone_size: many
v_call: TRBV5-1
j_call: TRBJ1-1
d_call: TRBD1
cdr3_length: 14
cdr3_aa: CASSPGQGVTEAFF
cdr3_nt: TGCGCCAGCAGCCCGGGACAGGGGGTCACTGAAGCTTTCTTT

clone_size: many
v_call: TRBV7-9
j_call: TRBJ2-7
d_call: NA
cdr3_length: 15
cdr3_aa: CASSFDITGYGEQYF
cdr3_nt: TGTGCCAGCAGCTTTGATATTACAGGGTACGGGGAGCAGTACTTC

clone_size: NA
v_call: TRBV3-1
j_call: TRBJ2-3
d_call: NA
cdr3_length: 18
cdr3_aa: CASSQDMPLGPSTDTQYF
cdr3_nt: TGTGCCAGCAGCCAAGATATGCCTCTCGGCCCTAGCACAGATACGCAGTATTTT